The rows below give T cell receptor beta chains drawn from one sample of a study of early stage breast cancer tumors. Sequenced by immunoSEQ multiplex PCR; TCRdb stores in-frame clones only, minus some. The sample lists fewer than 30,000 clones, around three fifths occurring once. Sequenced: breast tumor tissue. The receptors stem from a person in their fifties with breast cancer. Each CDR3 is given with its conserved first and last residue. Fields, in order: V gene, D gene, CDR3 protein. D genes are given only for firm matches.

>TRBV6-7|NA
CASSLVKRPYEQYF
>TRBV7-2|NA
CASSLGGTNQPQHF
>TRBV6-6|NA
CASSFGPDTQYF
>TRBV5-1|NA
CASSLSGRPDTDTQYF
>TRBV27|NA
CASSLGANRRGNEQFF
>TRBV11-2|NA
CASSLTLGGAGEAFF
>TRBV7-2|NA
CASSLGGTDTQYF
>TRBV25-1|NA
CASSYGTLGDTIYF
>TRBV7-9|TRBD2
CASSLAQTSGNTGELFF
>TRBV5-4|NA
CASSLDGTRKLFF
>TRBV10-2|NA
CASSAGGRGEKLFF
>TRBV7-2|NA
CASSLDWRQGNEQYF
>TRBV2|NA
CASSPRRGSYEQYF
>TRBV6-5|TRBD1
CASRGTGLNYGYTF
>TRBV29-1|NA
CSVKDTSTYNEQFF
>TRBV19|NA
CASSEIGRDQPQHF
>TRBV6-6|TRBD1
CASSYVGQGTDTQYF
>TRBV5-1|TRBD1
CASSLGPIGTGGTGELFF
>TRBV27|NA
CASSLYQDSYYGYTF
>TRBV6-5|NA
CASSYPAGGAGELFF
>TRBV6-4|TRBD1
CASSRGTGANEKLFF
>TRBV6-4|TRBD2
CASSEASGSTDTQYF
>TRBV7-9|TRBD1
CASSPDRTAFGNTIYF
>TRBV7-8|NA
CASSLLAGEGYTF
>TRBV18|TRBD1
CASSSGTGASEQYF
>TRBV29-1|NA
CSATSTNTEAFF
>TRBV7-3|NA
CASSPTRARGNRLETQYF
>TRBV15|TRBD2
CATSRPSSGANTGELFF
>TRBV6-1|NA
CATKKFRWVNEKLFF
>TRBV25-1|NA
CASSEYTGHLNYGYTF
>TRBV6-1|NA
CASLRHSTDTQYF
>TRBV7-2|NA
CASSFGRISEGEAFF
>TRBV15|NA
CATSRGSSLPEQYF
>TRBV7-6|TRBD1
CASSLLGQGIQETQYF
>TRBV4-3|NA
CASSRAWGPSNYGYTF
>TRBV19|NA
CASSMDRNQPQHF
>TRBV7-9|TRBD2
CASSLGGGTADTQYF
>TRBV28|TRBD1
CASSWDSYEQYF
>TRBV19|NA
CASKRQNTEAFF
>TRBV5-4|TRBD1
CASSSQGSGYEQYF
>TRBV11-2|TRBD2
CASSSPRGGIRADTQYF
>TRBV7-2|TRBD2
CASSLTSGSGADTQYF
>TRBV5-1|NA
CASSPRTDPGYEQYF
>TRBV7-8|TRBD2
CASSLREGNYEQYF
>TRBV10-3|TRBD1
CAIGQGVKKLFF
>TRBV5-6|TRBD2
CASSSQTSGAYEQYF
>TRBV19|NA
CASSPKGNYGYTF
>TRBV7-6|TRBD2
CASSSLGLAGESDTQYF
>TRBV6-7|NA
CASRHYGYTF
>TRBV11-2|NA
CASSPQGGRLVSYEQYF
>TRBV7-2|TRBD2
CASSLDWRAGGFGETQYF